The clone carrying this TCR beta chain turned up a few times. Its antigen is undetermined. The data derive from a study of graft-versus-host responses after intestinal transplantation. The germline V and J ends were trimmed by 3 bases and 0 bases, with 8 bases remaining between them. CDR1 is LNHDA, CDR2 SQIVND, per germline (reference sequence). The CDR3 extends over 15 amino acids. Measured with immunoSEQ multiplex PCR; TCRdb has only the in-frame clones, and not every one. The sample carries under 150,000 clones, 95% recorded once. This sequence joins TRBV19 and TRBJ1-4; D remains unclear. This sample comprised unstimulated CD8+ T cells sorted from spleen or lymph node cells, obtained before intestinal transplant. The sequence was collected from a human donor who received an intestinal transplant. The CDR3 loop reads CASSIRASTNEKLFF. The CDR3 DNA is TGTGCCAGTAGTATCCGGGCCTCAACTAATGAAAAACTGTTTTTT.